This paragraph covers one TCR beta chain sequence. This CDR3 contains 16 residues. The junction had 5 bases not matched to a gene; V was cut back by 5 bases and J by 1 base. CDR1 and CDR2 from the germline V gene are SGHTA and FQGNSA. Both 60 Vbeta primers and 13 Jbeta primers went into the PCR. Sequenced by immunoSEQ multiplex PCR; TCRdb stores in-frame clones only, minus some. The sample gives about 82,000 clones, around three quarters of which show up once; approximately 8.2% is in the top ten. The data are from a study of cytomegalovirus exposure and HLA in healthy donors. Study in general: When roughly 420 donors were genotyped, roughly 78% of them were found to fall in the Caucasian-associated ancestry cluster.

The specimen was PBMCs. The gene calls are TRBV7-2 and TRBJ1-4, with 9 bases lining up with TRBD1. This receptor was taken from a man in his fifties or sixties in good health and CMV-seronegative. CDR3 bases: TGTGCCAGCAGCCCGCGACAGGGGGTAACTAATGAAAAACTGTTTTTT. Protein: CASSPRQGVTNEKLFF.